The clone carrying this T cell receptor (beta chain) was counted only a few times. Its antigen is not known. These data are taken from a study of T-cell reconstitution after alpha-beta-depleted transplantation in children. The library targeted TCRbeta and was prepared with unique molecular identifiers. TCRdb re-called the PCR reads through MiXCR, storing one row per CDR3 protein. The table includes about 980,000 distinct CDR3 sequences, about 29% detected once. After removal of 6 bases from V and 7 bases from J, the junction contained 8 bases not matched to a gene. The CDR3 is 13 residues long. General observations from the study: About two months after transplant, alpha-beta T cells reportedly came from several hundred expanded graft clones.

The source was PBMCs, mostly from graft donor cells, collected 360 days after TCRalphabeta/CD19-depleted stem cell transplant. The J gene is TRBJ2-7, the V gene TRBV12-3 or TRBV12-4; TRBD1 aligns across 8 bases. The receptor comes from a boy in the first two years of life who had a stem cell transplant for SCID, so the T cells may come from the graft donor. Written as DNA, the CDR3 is TGTGCCAGCAGCCAAGGGACAGGCCCTGAGCAGTACTTC. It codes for CASSQGTGPEQYF.